Listed below are T cell receptor beta chains from one sample, sequenced in a study of T-cell reconstitution after alpha-beta-depleted transplantation in children. Via MiXCR, TCRdb re-called the PCR reads, giving one row per CDR3 protein. The data show hundreds of thousands of distinct CDR3 sequences, about 10% seen once. Sequenced here: PBMCs from the stem cell graft donor, sampled from the stem cell graft. All receptors come from a human donor who donated a stem cell graft to a child with SCID. The conserved cysteine and the conserved F or W are not part of the CDR3 here. The D gene is left open where the match is weak. A row's size may be missing; if present it is once, few, many or a size class.

D | size | length | V | CDR3
. | few | 12 | TRBV5-1 | ASSLGQAHYGYT
. | . | 12 | TRBV12-3/TRBV12-4 | ASVPGLSTDTQY
TRBD1 | few | 13 | TRBV6-1 | ASSEAGTGRETQY
. | . | 14 | TRBV29-1 | SVDRPVYSGANVLT
TRBD2 | . | 19 | TRBV25-1 | ASSEPAGGGAWALSQETQY
. | few | 10 | TRBV19 | ASTLAGNTIY
. | . | 11 | TRBV7-6 | ASSQDPNTEAF
. | many | 12 | TRBV20-1 | SAEQGWLKETQY
TRBD1 | few | 13 | TRBV5-5 | ASSPGTGGSDEQY
TRBD2 | once | 13 | TRBV2 | ASKPQRGAPNEQF
TRBD1 | . | 16 | TRBV11-1 | ASSLRQGTLLGTGELF
TRBD2 | once | 13 | TRBV7-9 | ASSPSGGTTDTQY
TRBD2 | few | 14 | TRBV7-9 | ASSPWTSGSQETQY
. | . | 11 | TRBV29-1 | SATVGGTGELF